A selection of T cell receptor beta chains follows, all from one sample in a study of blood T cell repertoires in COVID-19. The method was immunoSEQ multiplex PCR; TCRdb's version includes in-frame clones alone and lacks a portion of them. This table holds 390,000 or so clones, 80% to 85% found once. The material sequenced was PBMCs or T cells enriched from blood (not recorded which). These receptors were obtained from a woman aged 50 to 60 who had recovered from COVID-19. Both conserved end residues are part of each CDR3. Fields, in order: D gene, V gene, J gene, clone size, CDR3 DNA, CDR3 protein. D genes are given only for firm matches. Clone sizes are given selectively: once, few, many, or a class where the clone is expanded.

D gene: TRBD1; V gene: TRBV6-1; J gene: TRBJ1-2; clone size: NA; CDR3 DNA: TGTGCCAGCAGTGAAATAAGCACCTCGACAGGGGGCGCCGGCTATGGCTACACCTTC; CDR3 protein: CASSEISTSTGGAGYGYTF
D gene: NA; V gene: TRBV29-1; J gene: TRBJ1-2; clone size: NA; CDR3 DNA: TGCAGCGTTGGTCGTGCCTATACCTATGGCTACACCTTC; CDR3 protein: CSVGRAYTYGYTF
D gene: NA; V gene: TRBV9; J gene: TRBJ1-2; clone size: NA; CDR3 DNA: TGTGCCAGCAGCGTAGGGACAGCTCCCGGCGGCTACACCTTC; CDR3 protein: CASSVGTAPGGYTF
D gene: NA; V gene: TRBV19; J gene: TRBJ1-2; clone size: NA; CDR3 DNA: TGTGCCAGTAGTTCCTCCTCCGGGATCCCTAACTATGGCTACACCTTC; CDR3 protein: CASSSSSGIPNYGYTF
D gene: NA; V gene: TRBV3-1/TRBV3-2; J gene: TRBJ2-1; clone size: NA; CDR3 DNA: TGTGCCAGCAGCCGAGGGGGATATGAGCAGTTCTTC; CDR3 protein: CASSRGGYEQFF
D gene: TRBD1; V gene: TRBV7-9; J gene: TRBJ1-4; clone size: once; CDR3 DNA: TGTGCCAGCAGCTTAGAGACAGGGAATGAAAAACTGTTTTTT; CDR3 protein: CASSLETGNEKLFF
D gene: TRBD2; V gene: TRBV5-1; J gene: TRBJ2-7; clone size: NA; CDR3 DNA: TGCGCCAGCAGCGCCATAGCGGGGACCTACGAGCAGTACTTC; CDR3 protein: CASSAIAGTYEQYF
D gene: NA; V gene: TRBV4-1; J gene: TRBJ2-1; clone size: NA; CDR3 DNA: TGCGCCAGCAGCCAAGTTCCGGAGGCGTTATACAATGAGCAGTTCTTC; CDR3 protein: CASSQVPEALYNEQFF
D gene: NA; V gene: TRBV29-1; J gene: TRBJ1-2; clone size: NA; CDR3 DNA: TGCAGCGTTGTAGAACAGGGCAAGGGCTACACCTTC; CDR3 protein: CSVVEQGKGYTF
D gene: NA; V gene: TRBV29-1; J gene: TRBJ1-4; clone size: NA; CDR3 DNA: TGCAGCGTTCGAAGGGGCAGGGATGATGAAAAACTGTTTTTT; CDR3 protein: CSVRRGRDDEKLFF
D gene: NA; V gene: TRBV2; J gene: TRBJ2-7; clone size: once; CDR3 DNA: TGTGCCAGCAGTGAATTTGCGGGGTTTTACGAGCAGTACTTC; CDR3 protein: CASSEFAGFYEQYF
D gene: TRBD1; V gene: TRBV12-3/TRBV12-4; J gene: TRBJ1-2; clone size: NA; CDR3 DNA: TGTGCCACCCAGGGGGCTTACTATGGCTACACCTTC; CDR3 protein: CATQGAYYGYTF
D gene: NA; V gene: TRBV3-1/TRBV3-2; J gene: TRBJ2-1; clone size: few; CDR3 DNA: TGTGCCAGCAGCCTCCCGCGGGGAGGATACAATGAGCAGTTCTTC; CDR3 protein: CASSLPRGGYNEQFF
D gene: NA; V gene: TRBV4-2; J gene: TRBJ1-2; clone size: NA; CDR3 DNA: TGTGCCAGCAGCCAAGTGAGTAACAGGTTAGGCTACACCTTC; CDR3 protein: CASSQVSNRLGYTF
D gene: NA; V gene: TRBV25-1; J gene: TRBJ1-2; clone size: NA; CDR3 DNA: TGTGCCAGCAGTAAATCGGGAGGGCCTGGTGGCTACACCTTC; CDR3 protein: CASSKSGGPGGYTF
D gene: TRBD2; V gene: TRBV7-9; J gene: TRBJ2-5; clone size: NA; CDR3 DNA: TGTGCCAGCAGCTGGCTAGCGGGCCGAGAGACCCAGTACTTC; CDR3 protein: CASSWLAGRETQYF
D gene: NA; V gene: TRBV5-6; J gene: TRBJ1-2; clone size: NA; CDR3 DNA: TGTGCCAGCAGCCCAGACAGAAACTATGGCTACACCTTC; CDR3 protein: CASSPDRNYGYTF
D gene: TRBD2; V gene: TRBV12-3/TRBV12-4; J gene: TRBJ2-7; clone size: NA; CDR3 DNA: TGTGCCAGCGGGGGGGAGGGGCTCAGATGGCAGTACTTC; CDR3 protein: CASGGEGLRWQYF
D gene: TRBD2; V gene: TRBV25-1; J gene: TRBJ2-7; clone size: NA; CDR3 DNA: TGTGCCAGCAGTGGTAGCGGGAGGGCCCTCGAGCAGTACTTC; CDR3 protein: CASSGSGRALEQYF
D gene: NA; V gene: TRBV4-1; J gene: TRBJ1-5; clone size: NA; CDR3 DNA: TGCGCCAGCAGCCAAGAAATACAGGGCCCGGGGCGCCAGCATTTT; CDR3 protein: CASSQEIQGPGRQHF
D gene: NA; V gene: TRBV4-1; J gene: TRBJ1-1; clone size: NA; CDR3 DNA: TGCGCCAGCAGCCTCGAACTGACACCCAACACTGAAGCTTTCTTT; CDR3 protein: CASSLELTPNTEAFF
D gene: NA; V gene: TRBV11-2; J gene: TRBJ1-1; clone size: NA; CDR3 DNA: TGTGCCAGCAGACATAAAGGAGCCGCTGAAGCTTTCTTT; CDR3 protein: CASRHKGAAEAFF
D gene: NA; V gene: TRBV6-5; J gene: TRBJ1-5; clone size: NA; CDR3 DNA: TGTGCCAGCAGTAGGAGCCGGGACTTCTCCTCGACCCAGCATTTT; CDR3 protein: CASSRSRDFSSTQHF
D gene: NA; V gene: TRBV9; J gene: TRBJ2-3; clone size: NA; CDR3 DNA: TGTGCCAGCAGCGTAGGGCCCCCAGTCGATACGCAGTATTTT; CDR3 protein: CASSVGPPVDTQYF
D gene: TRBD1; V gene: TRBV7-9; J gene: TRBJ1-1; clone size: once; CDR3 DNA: TGTGCCAGCAGCCCAGGGGGTGAAGCTTTCTTT; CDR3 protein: CASSPGGEAFF
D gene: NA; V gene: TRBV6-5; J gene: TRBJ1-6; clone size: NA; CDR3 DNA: TGTGCCAGCAGTTACGGAGATTCACCCCTCCACTTT; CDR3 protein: CASSYGDSPLHF
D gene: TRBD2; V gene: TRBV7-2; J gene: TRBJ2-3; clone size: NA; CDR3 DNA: TGTGCCAGCAGGAGCGGGAGGACCGCAGATACGCAGTATTTT; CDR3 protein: CASRSGRTADTQYF
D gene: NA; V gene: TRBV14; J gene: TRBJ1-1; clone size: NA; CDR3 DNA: TGTGCCAGCAGTAATCAGGGGTGGGAGACTGAAGCTTTCTTT; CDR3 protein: CASSNQGWETEAFF
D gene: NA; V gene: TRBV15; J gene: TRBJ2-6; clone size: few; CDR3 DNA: TGTGCCACCAGCAGGGACAGATCGAGCTCTGGGGCCAACGTCCTGACTTTC; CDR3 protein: CATSRDRSSSGANVLTF
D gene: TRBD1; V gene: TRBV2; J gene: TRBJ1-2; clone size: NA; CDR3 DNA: TGTGCCAACTCGAGGGGGACAGACTATGGCTACACCTTC; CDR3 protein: CANSRGTDYGYTF
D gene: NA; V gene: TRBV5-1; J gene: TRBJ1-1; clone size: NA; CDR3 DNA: TGCGCCAGCAGCTTGGGGACAGCCAACACTGAAGCTTTCTTT; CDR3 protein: CASSLGTANTEAFF
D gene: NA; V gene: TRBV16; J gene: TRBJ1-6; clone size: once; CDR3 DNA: TGTGCCAGCAGCAAGGGCTCAGGGTCGAGTTCACCCCTCCACTTT; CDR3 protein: CASSKGSGSSSPLHF
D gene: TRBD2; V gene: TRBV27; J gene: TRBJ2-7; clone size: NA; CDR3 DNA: TGTGCCAGCAGAGCTAGCGGGAGTTACGAGCAGTACTTC; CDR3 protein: CASRASGSYEQYF
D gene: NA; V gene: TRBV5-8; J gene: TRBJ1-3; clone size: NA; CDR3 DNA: TGTGCCAGCAGCTTTCCAGGGTCTGGAAACACCATATATTTT; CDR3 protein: CASSFPGSGNTIYF
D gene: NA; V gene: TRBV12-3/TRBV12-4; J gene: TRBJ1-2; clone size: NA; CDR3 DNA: TGTGCCAGCAGTCAAGTCATCGAGTATGGCTACACCTTC; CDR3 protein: CASSQVIEYGYTF
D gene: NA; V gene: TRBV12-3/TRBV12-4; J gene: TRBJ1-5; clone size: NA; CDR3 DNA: TGTGCCAGCAGTTTACAGGGAAATCAGCCCCAGCATTTT; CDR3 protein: CASSLQGNQPQHF
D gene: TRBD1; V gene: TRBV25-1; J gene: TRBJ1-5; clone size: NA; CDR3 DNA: TGTGCCAGCAGTGAAACAGGGGCTAGTCAGCCCCAGCATTTT; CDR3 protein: CASSETGASQPQHF
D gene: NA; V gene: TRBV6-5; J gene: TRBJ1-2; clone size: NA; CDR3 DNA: TGTGCCAGCAGTTACCCTCTGTTGGGAGGGAACGTTGGCTACACCTTC; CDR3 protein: CASSYPLLGGNVGYTF
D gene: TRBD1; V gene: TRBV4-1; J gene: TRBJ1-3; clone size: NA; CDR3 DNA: TGCGCCAGCAGCCAAGACAGGGGGCTTATCGACACCATATATTTT; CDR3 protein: CASSQDRGLIDTIYF
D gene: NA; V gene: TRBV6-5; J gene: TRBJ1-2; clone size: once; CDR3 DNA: TGTGCCAGCAGTTATGGGACAACTTATGGCTACACCTTC; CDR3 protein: CASSYGTTYGYTF
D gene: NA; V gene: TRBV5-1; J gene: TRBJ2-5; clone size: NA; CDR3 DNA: TGCGCCAGCAGCTTGGAGCGGGTTCTTGAGACCCAGTACTTC; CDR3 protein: CASSLERVLETQYF
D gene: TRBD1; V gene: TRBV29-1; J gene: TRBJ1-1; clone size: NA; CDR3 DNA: TGCAGCGTTGAGGGTCAGACAGGGGGCACTGAAGCTTTCTTT; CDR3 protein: CSVEGQTGGTEAFF
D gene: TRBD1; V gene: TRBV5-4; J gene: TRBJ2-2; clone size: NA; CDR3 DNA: TGTGCCAGCAGCAAAACGGGACAGGGGATTACCGGGGAGCTGTTTTTT; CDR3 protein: CASSKTGQGITGELFF
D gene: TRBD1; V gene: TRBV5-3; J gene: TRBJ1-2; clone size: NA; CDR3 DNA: TGTGCCAGAAGCCTTCGACAGGGGGCGCTTGATGGCTACACCTTC; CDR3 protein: CARSLRQGALDGYTF